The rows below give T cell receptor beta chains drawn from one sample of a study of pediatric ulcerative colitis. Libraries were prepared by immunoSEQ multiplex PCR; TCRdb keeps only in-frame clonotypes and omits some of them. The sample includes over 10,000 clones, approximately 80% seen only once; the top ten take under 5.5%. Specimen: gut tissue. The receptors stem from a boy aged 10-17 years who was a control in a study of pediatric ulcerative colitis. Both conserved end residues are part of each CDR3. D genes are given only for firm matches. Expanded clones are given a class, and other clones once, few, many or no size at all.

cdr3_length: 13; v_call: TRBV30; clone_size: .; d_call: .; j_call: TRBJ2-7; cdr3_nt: TGTGCCTGGAGTGATAGACTCAACTACGAGCAGTACTTC; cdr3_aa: CAWSDRLNYEQYF
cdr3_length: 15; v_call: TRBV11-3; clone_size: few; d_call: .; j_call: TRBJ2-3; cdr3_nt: TGTGCCAGCAGCCCGATAGCGGCGGGCACAGATACGCAGTATTTT; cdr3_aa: CASSPIAAGTDTQYF
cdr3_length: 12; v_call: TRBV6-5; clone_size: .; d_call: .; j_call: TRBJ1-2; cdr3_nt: TGTGCCAGCAGTCCCCCCGACTATGGCTACACCTTC; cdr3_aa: CASSPPDYGYTF
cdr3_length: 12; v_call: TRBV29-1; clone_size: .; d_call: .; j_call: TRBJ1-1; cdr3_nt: TGCAGCGTTGCGGTGGGGAACACTGAAGCTTTCTTT; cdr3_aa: CSVAVGNTEAFF
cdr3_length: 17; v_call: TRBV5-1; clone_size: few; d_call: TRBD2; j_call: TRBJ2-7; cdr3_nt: TGCGCCAGCAGCTTGGGGAGGTCGACTAGCGGGAGCGGGGAGCAGTACTTC; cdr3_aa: CASSLGRSTSGSGEQYF
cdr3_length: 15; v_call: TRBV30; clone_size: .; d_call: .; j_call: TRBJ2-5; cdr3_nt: TGTGCCTGGAGTCCAACTTCCCAGCACCAAGAGACCCAGTACTTC; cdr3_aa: CAWSPTSQHQETQYF
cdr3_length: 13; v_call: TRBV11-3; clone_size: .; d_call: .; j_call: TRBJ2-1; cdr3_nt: TGTGCCAGCAGCGTCAACTATTACAATGAGCAGTTCTTC; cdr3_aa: CASSVNYYNEQFF
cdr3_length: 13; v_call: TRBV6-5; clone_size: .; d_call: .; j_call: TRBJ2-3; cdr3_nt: TGTGCCAGCAGTTACATCCAGACAGATACGCAGTATTTT; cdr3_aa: CASSYIQTDTQYF
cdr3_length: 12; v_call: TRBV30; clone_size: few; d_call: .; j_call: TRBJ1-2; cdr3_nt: TGTGCCTGGAGTGTAGGGGGATATGGCTACACCTTC; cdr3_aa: CAWSVGGYGYTF
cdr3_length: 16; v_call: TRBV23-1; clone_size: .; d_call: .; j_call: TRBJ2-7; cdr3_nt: TGCGCCAGCAGTCAATCCCCGACAGGGAGGGCCTACGAGCAGTACTTC; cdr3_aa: CASSQSPTGRAYEQYF
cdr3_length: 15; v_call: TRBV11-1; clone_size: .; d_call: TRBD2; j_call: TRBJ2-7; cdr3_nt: TGTGCCAGCAGCTTAGGAGCGGGGGCCCCCTACGAGCAGTACTTC; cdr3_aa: CASSLGAGAPYEQYF
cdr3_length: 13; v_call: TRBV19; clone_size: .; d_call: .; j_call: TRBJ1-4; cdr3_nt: TGTGCCAGTACTGTCAGGCCGGGCGAAAAACTGTTTTTT; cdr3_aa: CASTVRPGEKLFF
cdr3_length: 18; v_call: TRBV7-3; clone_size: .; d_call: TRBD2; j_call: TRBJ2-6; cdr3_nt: TGTGCCAGCAGCCCCAGGGAGGGAAGGGCCTCTGGGGCCAACGTCCTGACTTTC; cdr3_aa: CASSPREGRASGANVLTF
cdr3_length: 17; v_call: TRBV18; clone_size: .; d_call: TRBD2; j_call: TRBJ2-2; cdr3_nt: TGTGCCAGCTCGCAAGTGGGCCGTCGGGGGGTCACCGGGGAGCTGTTTTTT; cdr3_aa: CASSQVGRRGVTGELFF
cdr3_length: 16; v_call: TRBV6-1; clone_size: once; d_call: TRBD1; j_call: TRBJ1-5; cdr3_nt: TGTGCCAGCAGTGAAGTCCCGGGACAGGGGAATCAGCCCCAGCATTTT; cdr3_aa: CASSEVPGQGNQPQHF
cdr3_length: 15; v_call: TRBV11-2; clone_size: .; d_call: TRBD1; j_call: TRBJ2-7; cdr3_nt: TGTGCCAGCAGCTTAGGCAGGGGGCCTTCCTACGAGCAGTACTTC; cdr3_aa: CASSLGRGPSYEQYF
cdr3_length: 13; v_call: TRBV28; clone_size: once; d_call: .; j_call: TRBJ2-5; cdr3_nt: TGTGCCAGCAGTAAACCGGAGGGGGAGACCCAGTACTTC; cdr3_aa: CASSKPEGETQYF
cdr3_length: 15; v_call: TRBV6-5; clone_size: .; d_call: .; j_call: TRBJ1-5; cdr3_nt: TGTGCCAGCAGTTACTCAAGGGGGAAGGTTCAGCCCCAGCATTTT; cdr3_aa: CASSYSRGKVQPQHF
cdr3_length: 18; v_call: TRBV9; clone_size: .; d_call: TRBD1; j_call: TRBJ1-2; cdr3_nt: TGTGCCAGCAGCGTAGACGTTCCGGACAGGCGGCGAAACTATGGCTACACCTTC; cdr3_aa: CASSVDVPDRRRNYGYTF
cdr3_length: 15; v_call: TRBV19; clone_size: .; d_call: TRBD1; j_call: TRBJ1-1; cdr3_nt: TGTGCCACTCCTGACAGGGCCGGCCGCCTCACTGAAGCTTTCTTT; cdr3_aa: CATPDRAGRLTEAFF
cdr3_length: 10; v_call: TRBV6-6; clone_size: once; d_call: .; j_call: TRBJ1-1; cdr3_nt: TGTGCCAGCAGTTACACTGAAGCTTTCTTT; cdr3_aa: CASSYTEAFF
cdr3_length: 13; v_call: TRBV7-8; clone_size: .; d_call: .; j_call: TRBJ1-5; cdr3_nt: TGTGCCAGCAGCCCGGCGGGGGCGGGAGCCCAGCATTTT; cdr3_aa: CASSPAGAGAQHF
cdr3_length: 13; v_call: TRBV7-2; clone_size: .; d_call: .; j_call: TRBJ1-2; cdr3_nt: TGTGCCAGCAGCTTAGCGGGGTCGGGTGGCTACACCTTC; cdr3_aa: CASSLAGSGGYTF
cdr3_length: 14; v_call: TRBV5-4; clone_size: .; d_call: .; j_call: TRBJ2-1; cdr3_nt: TGTGCCAGCAGACGGGAGAACCGCTACAATGAGCAGTTCTTC; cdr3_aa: CASRRENRYNEQFF
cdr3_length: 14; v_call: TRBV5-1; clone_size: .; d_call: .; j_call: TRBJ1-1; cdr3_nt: TGCGCCAGCAGCCCGATAAGACAGAGCACTGAAGCTTTCTTT; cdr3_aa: CASSPIRQSTEAFF
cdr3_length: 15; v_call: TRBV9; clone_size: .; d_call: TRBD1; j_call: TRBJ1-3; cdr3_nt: TGTGCCAGCGGTCCGGGACAGGGGGACGGAAACACCATATATTTT; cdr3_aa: CASGPGQGDGNTIYF
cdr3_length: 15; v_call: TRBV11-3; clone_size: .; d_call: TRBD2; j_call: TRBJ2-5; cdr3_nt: TGTGCCAGCAGCTTAGTTGCGGGGGGACAAGAGACCCAGTACTTC; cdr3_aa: CASSLVAGGQETQYF
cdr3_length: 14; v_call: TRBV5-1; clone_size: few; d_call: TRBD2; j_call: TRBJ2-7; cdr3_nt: TGCGCCAGCAGCACTCAGACGGGAGGGAACGAGCAGTACTTC; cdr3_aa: CASSTQTGGNEQYF
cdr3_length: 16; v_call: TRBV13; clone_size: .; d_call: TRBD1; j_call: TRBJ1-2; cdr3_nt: TGTGCCAGCAGTGACAGCGGGACAGAAACTAACTATGGCTACACCTTC; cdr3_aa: CASSDSGTETNYGYTF
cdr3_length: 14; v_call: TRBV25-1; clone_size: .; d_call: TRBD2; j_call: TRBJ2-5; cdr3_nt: TGTGCCAGCAGTGAGCGGGAGGGCCAAGAGACCCAGTACTTC; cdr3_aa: CASSEREGQETQYF